A single sample is the source of the 24 T cell receptor beta chains below, sequenced in a study of blood T cells in healthy people across ages. Primers used in a second PCR of about 6 to 11 cycles were a sample-barcoded 5' primer and a J-beta primer mix. TCRdb re-analysed the 5' RACE reads in MiXCR, keeping a single row per CDR3 protein. The sample holds roughly 680,000 distinct CDR3 sequences; roughly 21% are singletons and the top ten take under 4%. The sequenced material came from blood. These receptors originate from an older man in good health.

This rearrangement joins TRBV12-3 or TRBV12-4 to TRBJ2-5, with 12 bases fitting TRBD2. The CDR3 extends over 15 amino acids. The V and J ends lost 3 bases and 7 bases, in that order; junction bases with no gene match: 6. This chain's CDR3 is CASSLTSGREGTQYF. The CDR3 DNA follows: TGTGCCAGCAGTTTGACTAGCGGGAGAGAGGGGACCCAGTACTTC.

The chain employs TRBV9 and TRBJ1-4, with TRBD1 identical over 11 bases. This CDR3 has 14 amino acids. The ends lost 3 bases at V and 7 bases at J; junction bases unmatched: 2. Germline assignment: CDR1 SGDLS and CDR2 YYNGEE. The CDR3 DNA is TGTGCCAGCAGCGCCGGACAGGGGGCTGAAAAACTGTTTTTT. Protein product: CASSAGQGAEKLFF.

This clonotype has just a few counts. The chain recombines TRBV10-3 with TRBJ1-2; D unclear. This CDR3 comprises 14 residues. Between the trimmed V and J ends, which lost 0 bases and 8 bases, there was a span of 13 bases. Germline loops: CDR1 ENHRY, CDR2 SYGVKD. CDR3 region: CAISESEAADGYTF. The CDR3 nucleotides read TGTGCCATCAGTGAGTCCGAGGCAGCCGACGGCTACACCTTC.

The gene calls are TRBV9 and TRBJ2-5; either TRBD1 or TRBD2 may supply D (6 bases each). Germline-derived CDR1 and CDR2 are SGDLS and YYNGEE. There are 13 residues in the CDR3. V was shortened by 4 bases and J by 7 bases, with 14 bases between the two germline ends. The CDR3 DNA reads TGTGCCAGCAGCTTTAGACAGGAGGGGACCCAGTACTTC. Translating it yields CASSFRQEGTQYF.

The chain recombines TRBV20-1 with TRBJ2-5; TRBD2 agrees at 9 bases. V gave up 2 bases and J gave up 1 base; unmatched junction bases: 11. The CDR3 spans 17 residues. CDR1 and CDR2 from the germline V gene are DFQATT and SNEGSKA (reference sequence). The CDR3 reads CSARMGPWREGQETQYF. DNA for the CDR3: TGCAGTGCTAGAATGGGGCCGTGGCGGGAGGGCCAAGAGACCCAGTACTTC.

This clonotype was counted only a few times. The chain joins TRBV10-3 to TRBJ2-2; perhaps TRBD2 as D (5 bases). The CDR3 covers 14 residues. The V and J ends lost 3 bases and 7 bases respectively, with 12 bases between them. Germline CDR1 is ENHRY and CDR2 is SYGVKD. The CDR3 loop reads CAISDGIAHGELFF. The DNA for the CDR3 is TGTGCCATCAGTGACGGGATTGCTCACGGGGAGCTGTTTTTT.

This clonotype has only a few counts. The chain recombines TRBV7-9 with TRBJ2-2; no clear D. The CDR3 totals 14 residues. Germline V gene data show CDR1 as SEHNR and CDR2 as FQNEAQ (reference sequence). V shed 1 base and J shed 6 bases, with 9 bases lying between them. CDR3: CASSLEGGAGELFF. CDR3 nucleotides: TGTGCCAGCAGCTTAGAAGGCGGCGCCGGGGAGCTGTTTTTT.

This clonotype was picked up a small number of times. V and J are TRBV10-3 and TRBJ2-7, with unresolved D. V shed 2 bases and J shed 0 bases, with 8 bases lying between them. This CDR3 region has 14 residues. Per the germline V gene, CDR1 is ENHRY and CDR2 is SYGVKD. The CDR3 region is CAISESSFSYEQYF. CDR3 nucleotides: TGTGCCATCAGTGAGAGTAGTTTCTCCTACGAGCAGTACTTC.

This clonotype was picked up a small number of times. For the CDR3, the DNA is TGTGCCAGCAGCTTAGTTGAGACAGGGGTCCCAGATACGCAGTATTTT. Translating gives CASSLVETGVPDTQYF. V and J are TRBV5-6 and TRBJ2-3; TRBD1 agrees at 8 bases. Germline-derived CDR1 and CDR2 are SGHDT and YYEEEE. There are 16 residues in the CDR3. After removal of 2 bases from V and 4 bases from J, the junction contained 9 bases not matched to a gene.

The rearrangement joins TRBV29-1 to TRBJ1-1; 7 nucleotides line up with TRBD1. Germline loops: CDR1 SQVTM, CDR2 ANQGSEA. Unmatched junction bases numbered 12, after V lost 7 bases and J lost 4 bases. This CDR3 is 14 amino acids long. The CDR3 is CSAASTGVGTEAFF. CDR3 coding DNA: TGCAGCGCTGCCTCCACAGGGGTTGGCACTGAAGCTTTCTTT.

The DNA for the CDR3 is TGCAGTGCTGGAGTCCTGGGGCCCCAGTACTTC. Translated, it gives CSAGVLGPQYF. V and J are TRBV20-1 and TRBJ2-5; a possible D gene is TRBD1 (5 bases). There are 11 residues in the CDR3. The ends were cut back, 5 bases at V and 9 bases at J, with 13 bases in the middle. Germline values: CDR1 DFQATT, CDR2 SNEGSKA (reference sequence).

This clonotype showed up many times. This rearrangement joins TRBV10-3 to TRBJ2-7; 11 positions agree with TRBD2. Per germline, CDR1 ENHRY and CDR2 SYGVKD. V gave up 6 bases and J gave up 1 base; unmatched junction bases: 8. The CDR3 has 16 amino acids. The CDR3 DNA reads as TGTGCCATCAGCTCGATAGGGACTAGCGGTTCCTACGAGCAGTACTTC. Protein: CAISSIGTSGSYEQYF.

This clonotype was seen only a few times. The chain is built from TRBV29-1 and TRBJ1-1; D call uncertain. This CDR3 spans 14 amino acids. Trimming pared 4 bases from V and 10 bases from J, leaving 22 bases between. Per germline, CDR1 SQVTM and CDR2 ANQGSEA. The CDR3 bases are TGCAGCGTTGGAACGGCCCCCTTCGGCCCTAGAGCTTTCTTT. This gives the protein CSVGTAPFGPRAFF.

This clonotype was recorded a few times. The chain recombines TRBV20-1 with TRBJ2-3; D gene uncertain. Trimming cost V 5 bases and J 0 bases, with 12 bases left between them. The germline V gene has CDR1 DFQATT and CDR2 SNEGSKA (reference sequence). The CDR3 runs to 14 residues. In DNA, the CDR3 is TGCAGTGCTCCCAGAGACACCAGCACAGATACGCAGTATTTT. Its translation: CSAPRDTSTDTQYF.

V and J are TRBV28 and TRBJ1-4; D not resolved. The CDR3 loop spans 16 amino acids. The V end lost 3 bases, the J end lost 3 bases, and 14 bases lay between the germline ends. Germline V gene lookup returns CDR1 MDHEN and CDR2 SYDVKM. The CDR3 region is CASSFSLRGSNEKLFF. CDR3 nucleotide sequence: TGTGCCAGCAGTTTCTCTCTTCGAGGATCTAATGAAAAACTGTTTTTT.

This clonotype was counted many times. J is TRBJ2-3 and V is TRBV12-3 or TRBV12-4, with 13 bases identical to TRBD2. The CDR3 sequence is 14 residues long. Trimming cost V 6 bases and J 5 bases; bases outside gene matches: 2. Written as DNA, the CDR3 is TGTGCCAGCAGCGGACTAGCGGGAGTAGATACGCAGTATTTT. This gives the protein CASSGLAGVDTQYF.

The table lists this clonotype with a few counts. V is TRBV7-6 and J is TRBJ2-7; D not certain. Germline loops: CDR1 SGHVS, CDR2 FNYEAQ. V was clipped by 1 base and J by 0 bases, with 16 bases between them. This CDR3 region has 17 residues. The CDR3 loop is CASSLVGGNGDSYEQYF. Written as DNA, the CDR3 is TGTGCCAGCAGCTTAGTCGGCGGTAACGGCGACTCCTACGAGCAGTACTTC. Combining the CDR3 with reference TRBV7-6 and TRBJ2-7 gives the whole variable domain GAGVSQSPRYKVTKRGQDVALRCDPISGHVSLYWYRQALGQGPEFLTYFNYEAQQDKSGLPNDRFSAERPEGSISTLTIQRTEQRDSAMYRCASSLVGGNGDSYEQYFGPGTRLTVT.

The gene calls are TRBV28 and TRBJ2-5; TRBD1 matches 8 bases. The J call may be faulty, since TRBJ2-7 better matches the DNA end. CDR3 length equals 14 residues. Germline V CDR1 and CDR2: MDHEN, SYDVKM. CDR3 sequence reads: CASSLWDRVGEQYF. The CDR3 DNA sequence: TGTGCCAGCAGTTTATGGGACAGGGTCGGCGAGCAGTACTTC.

This clonotype has only a few counts. The V call is TRBV5-1, the J call TRBJ2-4; no reliable D call. The CDR3 is 15 residues long. Germline V gene sequence: CDR1 SGHRS, CDR2 YFSETQ. V gave up 0 bases and J gave up 6 bases, with 13 bases separating them. CDR3 bases: TGCGCCAGCAGCTTGGGATTTTCTGGGTCAAACATTCAGTACTTC. It yields the protein CASSLGFSGSNIQYF.

The chain is built from TRBV4-3 and TRBJ2-1; 15 bases match TRBD2. The germline gives CDR1 LGHNA, CDR2 YSLEER. The CDR3 has 18 residues. J gave up 7 bases and V 2 bases, and 9 bases lay outside the gene matches. This CDR3 reads CASSQSWTSGRAKNEQFF. In nucleotides, the CDR3 is TGCGCCAGCAGCCAATCCTGGACTAGCGGGAGGGCCAAAAATGAGCAGTTCTTC.

The J gene is TRBJ2-5, the V gene TRBV4-1; D not resolved. V was cut by 1 base and J by 5 bases, with 14 bases left in between. This CDR3 contains 15 residues. CDR1 and CDR2 from the germline V gene are MGHRA and YSYEKL. CDR3 in DNA: TGCGCCAGCAGCCAAGGGTTAGCCATACAGGAGACCCAGTACTTC. Translating it yields CASSQGLAIQETQYF.

The genes are TRBV6-5 and TRBJ2-5; tentative D call: TRBD2 (5 bases). The J call may be faulty, since TRBJ2-7 better matches the DNA end. The CDR3 sequence is 13 residues long. Germline assignment: CDR1 MNHEY and CDR2 SVGAGI. The CDR3: CASSYFSGYEQYF. The CDR3 region has the DNA TGTGCCAGCAGTTACTTTTCGGGGTACGAGCAGTACTTC.

The chain has TRBV6-5 and TRBJ1-1, with D possibly being TRBD1 (5 bases). Germline assignment: CDR1 MNHEY and CDR2 SVGAGI. V lost 2 bases to trimming and J lost 6 bases, with 10 bases between them. The CDR3 is 13 residues long. The CDR3 loop reads CASSYGAGAEAFF. DNA for the CDR3: TGTGCCAGCAGTTACGGGGCCGGTGCTGAAGCTTTCTTT.

The chain joins TRBV24-1 to TRBJ2-2; tentatively, D is TRBD1 (6 bases). CDR1 KGHDR and CDR2 SFDVKD come from the germline V gene. V lost 4 bases and J lost 7, with 12 bases in between. The CDR3 runs 14 residues. The CDR3 is CATSDRTGRGELFF. The CDR3 DNA reads TGTGCCACCAGTGACCGTACAGGGCGCGGGGAGCTGTTTTTT.